This TCR delta chain was recovered during a study of gamma-delta chains in newborns, infants, children. Study-level information: Microbial exposure reportedly drives polyclonal innate γδ T cell expansion after birth.

This CDR3 region has 21 residues. Germline-derived CDR1 and CDR2 are TSWWSYY and QGS. Comments on this clone: Being one base from a much bigger clone, this may be a read error.

TCRdb reanalysed the reads via CATT. Of about 3,200 delta-chain clones listed, roughly 52% are singletons. What was sequenced was blood. This clonotype was sampled from a child who received the measles vaccine. The J gene is TRDJ1, the V gene TRDV1; 12 bases map to TRDD3. The CDR3 sequence is CALGELRGSTGGYQYTDRLIF. In DNA, the CDR3 is TGTGCTCTTGGGGAACTAAGGGGGTCTACTGGGGGATACCAGTACACCGATAGACTCATCTTT.